The source of this TCR beta chain is a study of shared clonotypes between healthy human individuals. Study-wide background: Donors were a couple of women and a few men aged 18 to 49.

Assay: immunoSEQ multiplex PCR; the TCRdb copy retains only in-frame clones and omits some. The profile covers a few million clones, with around 93% appearing a single time and about 1.7% taken by the ten largest. A note on this clone: This specimen includes other DNA sequences encoding the same CDR3.

Naive CD8 cells were CD45RO-negative, positively selected for CCR7, excluding terminally differentiated effector memory CD45RA+ cells. Germline V lookup: CDR1 SGHTS, CDR2 YDEGEE. V was pared by 0 bases and J by 3 bases, with 10 bases between. This CDR3 is 14 amino acids long. This TCR was recovered from a man aged 18 to 29 in good health. Some clones in this sample may be carry-over from other donors' samples. The sample comprised naive CD8+ T cells from PBMCs. The V call is TRBV5-8, the J call TRBJ2-7, with D possibly TRBD2 on 6 matching bases. DNA for the CDR3: TGTGCCAGCAGCTTGGTCGGAGGGAACTACGAGCAGTACTTC. It is translated as CASSLVGGNYEQYF. Using reference TRBV5-8 and TRBJ2-7 for the parts outside the CDR3, the full variable domain is EAGVTQSPTHLIKTRGQQATLRCSPISGHTSVYWYQQALGLGLQFLLWYDEGEERNRGNFPPRFSGRQFPNYSSELNVNALELEDSALYLCASSLVGGNYEQYFGPGTRLTVT.